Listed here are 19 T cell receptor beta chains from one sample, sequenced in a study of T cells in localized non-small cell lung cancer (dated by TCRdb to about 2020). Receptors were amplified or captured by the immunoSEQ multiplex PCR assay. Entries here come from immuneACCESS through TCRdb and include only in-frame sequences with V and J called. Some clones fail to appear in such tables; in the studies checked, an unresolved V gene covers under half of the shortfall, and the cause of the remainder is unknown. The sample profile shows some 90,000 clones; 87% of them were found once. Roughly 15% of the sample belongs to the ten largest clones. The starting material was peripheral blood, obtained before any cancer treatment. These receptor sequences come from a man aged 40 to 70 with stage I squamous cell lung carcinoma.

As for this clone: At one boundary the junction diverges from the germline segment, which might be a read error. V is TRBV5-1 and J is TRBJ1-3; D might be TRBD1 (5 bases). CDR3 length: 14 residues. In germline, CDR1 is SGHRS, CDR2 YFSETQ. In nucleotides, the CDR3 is TGCGCCAGCAGCGCGGGGACGGACGGAATCACCATATATTTT. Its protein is CASSAGTDGITIYF.

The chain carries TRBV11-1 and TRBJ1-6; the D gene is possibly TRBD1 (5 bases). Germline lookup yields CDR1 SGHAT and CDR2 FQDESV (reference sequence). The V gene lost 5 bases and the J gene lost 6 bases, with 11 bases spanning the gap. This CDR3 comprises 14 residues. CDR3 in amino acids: CASSLRVTNSPLHF. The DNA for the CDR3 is TGTGCCAGCAGCCTCAGGGTTACTAATTCACCCCTCCACTTT.

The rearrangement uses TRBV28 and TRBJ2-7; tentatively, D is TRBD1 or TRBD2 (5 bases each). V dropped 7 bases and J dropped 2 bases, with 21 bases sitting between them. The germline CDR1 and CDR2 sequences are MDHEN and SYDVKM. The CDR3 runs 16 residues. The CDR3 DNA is TGTGCCAGCACTGGGGACCTCATCGGTAGTGCCTACGAGCAGTACTTC. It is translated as CASTGDLIGSAYEQYF. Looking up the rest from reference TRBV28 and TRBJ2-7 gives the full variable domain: DVKVTQSSRYLVKRTGEKVFLECVQDMDHENMFWYRQDPGLGLRLIYFSYDVKMKEKGDIPEGYSVSREKKERFSLILESASTNQTSMYLCASTGDLIGSAYEQYFGPGTRLTVT.

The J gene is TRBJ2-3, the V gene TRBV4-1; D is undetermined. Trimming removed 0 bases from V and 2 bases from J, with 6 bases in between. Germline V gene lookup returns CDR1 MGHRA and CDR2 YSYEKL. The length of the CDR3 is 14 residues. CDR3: CASSQDGLTDTQYF. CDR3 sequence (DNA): TGCGCCAGCAGCCAAGATGGCCTCACAGATACGCAGTATTTT.

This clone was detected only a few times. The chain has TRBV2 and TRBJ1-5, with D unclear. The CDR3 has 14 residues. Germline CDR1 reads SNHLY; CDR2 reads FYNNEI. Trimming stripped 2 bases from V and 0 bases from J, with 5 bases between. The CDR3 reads CASSEQTSNQPQHF. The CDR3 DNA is TGTGCCAGCAGTGAACAGACTAGCAATCAGCCCCAGCATTTT.

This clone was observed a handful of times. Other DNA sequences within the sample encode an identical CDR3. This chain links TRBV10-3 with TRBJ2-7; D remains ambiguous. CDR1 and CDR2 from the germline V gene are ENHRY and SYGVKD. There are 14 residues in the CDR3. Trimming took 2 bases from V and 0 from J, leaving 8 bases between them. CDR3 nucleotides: TGTGCCATCAGTGAGGCAGGCATCTCCTACGAGCAGTACTTC. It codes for CAISEAGISYEQYF.

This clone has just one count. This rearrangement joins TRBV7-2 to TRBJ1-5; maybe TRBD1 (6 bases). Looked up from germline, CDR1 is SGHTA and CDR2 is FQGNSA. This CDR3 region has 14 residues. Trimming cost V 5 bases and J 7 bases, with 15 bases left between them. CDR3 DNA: TGTGCCAGCAGCACTAGAGGGGGGGGGCAGCCCCAGCATTTT. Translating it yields CASSTRGGGQPQHF. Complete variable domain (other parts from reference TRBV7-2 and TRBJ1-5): GAGVSQSPSNKVTEKGKDVELRCDPISGHTALYWYRQSLGQGLEFLIYFQGNSAPDKSGLPSDRFSAERTGGSVSTLTIQRTQQEDSAVYLCASSTRGGGQPQHFGDGTRLSIL.

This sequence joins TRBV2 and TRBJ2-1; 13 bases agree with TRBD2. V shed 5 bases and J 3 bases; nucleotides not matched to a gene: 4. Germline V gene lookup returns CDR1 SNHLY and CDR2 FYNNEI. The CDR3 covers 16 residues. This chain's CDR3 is CASSRLAGGLYNEQFF. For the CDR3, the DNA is TGTGCCAGCAGTCGACTAGCGGGGGGCCTCTACAATGAGCAGTTCTTC.

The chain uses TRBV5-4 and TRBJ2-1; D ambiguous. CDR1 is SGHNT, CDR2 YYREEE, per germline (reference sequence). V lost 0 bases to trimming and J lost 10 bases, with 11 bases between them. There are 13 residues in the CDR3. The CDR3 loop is CASSLVGSSEQFF. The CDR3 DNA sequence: TGTGCCAGCAGCTTGGTGGGCTCGTCGGAGCAGTTCTTC.

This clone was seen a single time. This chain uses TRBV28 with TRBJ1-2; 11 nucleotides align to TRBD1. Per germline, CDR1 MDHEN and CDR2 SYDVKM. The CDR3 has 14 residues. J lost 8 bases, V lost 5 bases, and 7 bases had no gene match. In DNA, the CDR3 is TGTGCCAGCAGTCCCCCGGACAGGGGGCTAGGCTACACCTTC. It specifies CASSPPDRGLGYTF.

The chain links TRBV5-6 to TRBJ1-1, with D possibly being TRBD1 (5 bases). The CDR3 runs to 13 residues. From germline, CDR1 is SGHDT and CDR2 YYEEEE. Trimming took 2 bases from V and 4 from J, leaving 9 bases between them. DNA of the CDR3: TGTGCCAGCAGCTTCGCAGGGACCACTGAAGCTTTCTTT. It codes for CASSFAGTTEAFF.

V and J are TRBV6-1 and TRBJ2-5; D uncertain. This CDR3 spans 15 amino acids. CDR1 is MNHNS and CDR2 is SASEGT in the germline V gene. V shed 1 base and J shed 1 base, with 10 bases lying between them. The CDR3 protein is CASSEGASVQETQYF. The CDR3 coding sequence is TGTGCCAGCAGTGAAGGGGCCAGCGTCCAAGAGACCCAGTACTTC.

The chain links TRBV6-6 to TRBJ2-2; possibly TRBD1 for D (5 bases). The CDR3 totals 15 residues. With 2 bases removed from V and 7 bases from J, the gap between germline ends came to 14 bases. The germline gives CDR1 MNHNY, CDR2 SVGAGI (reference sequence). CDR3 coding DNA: TGTGCCAGCAGTTACGTTGCAGGGAAGGGCGGGGAGCTGTTTTTT. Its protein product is CASSYVAGKGGELFF.

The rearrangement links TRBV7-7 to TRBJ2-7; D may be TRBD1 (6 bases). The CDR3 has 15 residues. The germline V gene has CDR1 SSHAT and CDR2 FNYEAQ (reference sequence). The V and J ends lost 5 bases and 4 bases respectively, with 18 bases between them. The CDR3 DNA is TGTGCCAGCAGCCAAACCACAGGGCAGTGGTACGAGCAGTACTTC. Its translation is CASSQTTGQWYEQYF.

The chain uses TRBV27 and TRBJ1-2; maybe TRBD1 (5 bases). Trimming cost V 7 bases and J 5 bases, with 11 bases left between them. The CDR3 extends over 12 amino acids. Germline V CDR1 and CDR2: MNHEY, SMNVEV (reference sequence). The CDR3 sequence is CASKGRQYGYTF. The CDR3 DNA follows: TGTGCCAGCAAGGGACGGCAGTATGGCTACACCTTC.

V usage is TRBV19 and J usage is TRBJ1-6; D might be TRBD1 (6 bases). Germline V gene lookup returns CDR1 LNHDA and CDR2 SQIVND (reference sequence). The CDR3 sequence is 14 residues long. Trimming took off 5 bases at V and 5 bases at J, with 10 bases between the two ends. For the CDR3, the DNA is TGTGCCAGTAGTGGGACAACCAATAATTCACCCCTCCACTTT. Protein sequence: CASSGTTNNSPLHF.

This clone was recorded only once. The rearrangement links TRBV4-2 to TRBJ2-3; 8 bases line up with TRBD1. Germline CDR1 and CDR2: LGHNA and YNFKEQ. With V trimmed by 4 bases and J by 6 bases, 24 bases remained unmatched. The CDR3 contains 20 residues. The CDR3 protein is CASSLRARQGFSLPHDTQYF. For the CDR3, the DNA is TGTGCCAGCAGCCTGAGGGCGCGACAGGGGTTCTCCCTCCCCCATGATACGCAGTATTTT.

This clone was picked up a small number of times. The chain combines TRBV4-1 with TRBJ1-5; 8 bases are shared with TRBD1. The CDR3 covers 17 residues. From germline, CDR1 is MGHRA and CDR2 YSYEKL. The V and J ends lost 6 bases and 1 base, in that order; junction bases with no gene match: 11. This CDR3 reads CASRPGTGGKSNQPQHF. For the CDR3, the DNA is TGCGCCAGCAGGCCAGGAACAGGGGGGAAGAGCAATCAGCCCCAGCATTTT.

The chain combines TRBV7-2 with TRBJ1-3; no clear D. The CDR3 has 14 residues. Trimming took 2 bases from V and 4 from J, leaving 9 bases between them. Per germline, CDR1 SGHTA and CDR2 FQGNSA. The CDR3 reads CASSLRGLGNTIYF. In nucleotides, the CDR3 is TGTGCCAGCAGCTTACGAGGGCTAGGAAACACCATATATTTT.